This T cell receptor beta chain was found in a study of blood T cells in healthy people across ages. Study-level results: Diversity figures based on one million T cells were deemed too low. Lack of knowledge of donor CMV status possibly confounded expanded clonotype changes.

PCR was performed a second time for about 6 to 12 cycles using a sample-barcoded 5' primer and a J-beta primer mix. Each cDNA molecule, via a template-switch adaptor with 12 random nucleotides, was tagged. TCRdb passed the 5' RACE reads through MiXCR, listing each CDR3 protein once. Of 1.5 million to 2 million distinct CDR3 sequences detected, roughly 50% appear once; the ten largest clones hold approximately 2.1%. Worth noting for this clonotype: What it binds is not known.

V lost 3 bases and J lost 7; bases outside the gene matches: 17. CDR1 is SGHKS, CDR2 YYEKEE, per germline (reference sequence). The CDR3 totals 18 residues. The chain combines TRBV5-5 with TRBJ2-1; 9 bases line up with TRBD2. Sequencing was performed on blood. The TCR sequence derives from a woman between 40 and 55 years old in good health. This chain's CDR3 is CASSWRLSGGRKGNEQFF. CDR3 sequence (DNA): TGTGCCAGCAGCTGGAGGCTTAGCGGGGGACGAAAGGGTAATGAGCAGTTCTTC.